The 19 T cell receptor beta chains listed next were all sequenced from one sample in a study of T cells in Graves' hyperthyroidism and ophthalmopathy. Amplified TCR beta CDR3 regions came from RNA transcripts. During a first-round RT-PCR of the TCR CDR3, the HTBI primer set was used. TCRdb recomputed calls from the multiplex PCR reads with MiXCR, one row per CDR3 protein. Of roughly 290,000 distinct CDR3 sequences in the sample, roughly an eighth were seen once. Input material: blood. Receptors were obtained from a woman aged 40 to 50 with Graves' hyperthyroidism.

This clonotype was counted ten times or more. CDR3: CASSWAGTGPMETQYF. In DNA form, the CDR3 reads TGTGCCAGCAGCTGGGCCGGGACAGGGCCCATGGAGACCCAGTACTTC. The chain recombines TRBV7-6 with TRBJ2-5, with 9 bases lining up with TRBD1. After removal of 4 bases from V and 5 bases from J, the junction contained 11 bases not matched to a gene. Per germline, CDR1 SGHVS and CDR2 FNYEAQ. CDR3 length: 16 residues.

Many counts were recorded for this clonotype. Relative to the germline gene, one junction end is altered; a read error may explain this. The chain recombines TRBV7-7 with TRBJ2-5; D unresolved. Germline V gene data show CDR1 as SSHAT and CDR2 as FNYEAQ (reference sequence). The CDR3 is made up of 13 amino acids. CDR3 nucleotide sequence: TGTGCTAGCAGCTTAGGTCTTATTGAGACCCAGTACTTC. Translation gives CASSLGLIETQYF.

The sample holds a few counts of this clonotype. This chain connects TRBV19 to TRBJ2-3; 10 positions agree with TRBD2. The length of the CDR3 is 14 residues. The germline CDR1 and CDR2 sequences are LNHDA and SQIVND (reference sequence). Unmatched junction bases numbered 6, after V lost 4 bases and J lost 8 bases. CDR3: CASSTSSGSSTQYF. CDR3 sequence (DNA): TGTGCCAGTAGTACTTCTAGCGGGAGTTCTACGCAGTATTTT.

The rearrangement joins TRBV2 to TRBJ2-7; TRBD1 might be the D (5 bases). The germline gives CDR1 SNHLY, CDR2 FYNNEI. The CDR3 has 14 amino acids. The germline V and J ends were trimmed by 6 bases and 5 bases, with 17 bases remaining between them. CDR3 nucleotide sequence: TGTGCCAGCAGAAGGGGTCACAGGTCCCACGAGCAGTACTTC. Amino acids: CASRRGHRSHEQYF.

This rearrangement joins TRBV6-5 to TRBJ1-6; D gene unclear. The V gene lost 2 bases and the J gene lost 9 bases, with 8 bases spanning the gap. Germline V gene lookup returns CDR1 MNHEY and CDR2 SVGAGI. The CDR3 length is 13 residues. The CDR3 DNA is TGTGCCAGCAGTTACGCCGTGAGTTCACCCCTCCACTTT. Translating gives CASSYAVSSPLHF.

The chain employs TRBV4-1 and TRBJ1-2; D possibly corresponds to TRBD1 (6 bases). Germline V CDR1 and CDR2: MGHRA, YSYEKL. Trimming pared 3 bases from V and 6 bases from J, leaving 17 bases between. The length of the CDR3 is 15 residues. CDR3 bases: TGCGCCAGCAGCCACGTAGGACAGAGGCGGGATGGCTACACCTTC. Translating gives CASSHVGQRRDGYTF.

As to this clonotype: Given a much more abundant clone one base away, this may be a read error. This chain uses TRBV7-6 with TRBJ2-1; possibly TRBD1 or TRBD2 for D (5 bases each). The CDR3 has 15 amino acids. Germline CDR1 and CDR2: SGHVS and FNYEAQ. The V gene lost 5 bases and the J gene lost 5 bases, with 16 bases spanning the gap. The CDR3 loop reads CASSEGPLPHNEQFF. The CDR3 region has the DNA TGTGCCAGCAGCGAGGGACCGTTGCCCCACAATGAGCAGTTCTTC.

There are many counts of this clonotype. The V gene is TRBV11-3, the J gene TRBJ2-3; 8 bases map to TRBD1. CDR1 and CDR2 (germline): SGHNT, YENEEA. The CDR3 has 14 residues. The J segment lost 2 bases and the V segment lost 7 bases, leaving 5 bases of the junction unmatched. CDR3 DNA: TGTGCCAGCACCGCAGGGGGCGTCACAGATACGCAGTATTTT. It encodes CASTAGGVTDTQYF.

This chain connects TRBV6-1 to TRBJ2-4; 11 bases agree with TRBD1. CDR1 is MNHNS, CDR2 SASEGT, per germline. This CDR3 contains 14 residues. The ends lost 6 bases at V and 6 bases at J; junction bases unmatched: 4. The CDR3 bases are TGTGCCAGCAGATCCGGGACAGGGGGAAACATTCAGTACTTC. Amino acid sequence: CASRSGTGGNIQYF.

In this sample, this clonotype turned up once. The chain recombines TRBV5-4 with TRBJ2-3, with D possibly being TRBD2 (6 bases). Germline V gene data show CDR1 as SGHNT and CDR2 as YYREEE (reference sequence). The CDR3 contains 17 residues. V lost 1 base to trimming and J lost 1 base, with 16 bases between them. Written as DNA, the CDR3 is TGTGCCAGCAGCTTGATTCGGAGGGGACTCGGCACAGATACGCAGTATTTT. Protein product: CASSLIRRGLGTDTQYF.

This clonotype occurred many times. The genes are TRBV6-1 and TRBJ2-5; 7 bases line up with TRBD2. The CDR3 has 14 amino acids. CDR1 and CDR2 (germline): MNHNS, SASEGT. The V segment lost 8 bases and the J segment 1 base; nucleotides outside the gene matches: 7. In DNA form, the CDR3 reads TGTGCCAGCGGGCCCGGGGGGTCCCAAGAGACCCAGTACTTC. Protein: CASGPGGSQETQYF.

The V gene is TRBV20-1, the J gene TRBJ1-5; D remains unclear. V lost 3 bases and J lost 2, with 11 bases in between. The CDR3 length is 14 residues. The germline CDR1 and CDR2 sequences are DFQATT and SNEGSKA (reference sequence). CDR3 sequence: CSASQGRGNQPQHF. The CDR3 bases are TGCAGTGCTAGTCAAGGGAGAGGCAATCAGCCCCAGCATTTT.

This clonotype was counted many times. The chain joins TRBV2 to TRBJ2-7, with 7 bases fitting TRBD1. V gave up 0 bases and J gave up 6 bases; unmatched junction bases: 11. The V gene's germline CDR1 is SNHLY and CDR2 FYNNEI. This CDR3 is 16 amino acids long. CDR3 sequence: CASSEAYKGARSEQYF. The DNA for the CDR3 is TGTGCCAGCAGTGAAGCTTATAAGGGGGCAAGAAGCGAGCAGTACTTC.

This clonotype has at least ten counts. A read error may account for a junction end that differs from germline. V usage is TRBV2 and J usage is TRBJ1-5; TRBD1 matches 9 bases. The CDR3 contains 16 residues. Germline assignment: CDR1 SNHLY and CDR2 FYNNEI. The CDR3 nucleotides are TGTGCCAGCAGGGAAGAGACAGGGGGAGGCCGTCAGCCCCAGCATTTT. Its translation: CASREETGGGRQPQHF.

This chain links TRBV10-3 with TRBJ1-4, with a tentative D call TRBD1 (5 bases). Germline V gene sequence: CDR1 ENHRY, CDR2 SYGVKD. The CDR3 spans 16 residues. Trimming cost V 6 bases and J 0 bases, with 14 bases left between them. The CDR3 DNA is TGTGCCATCAGAGGGGAGGGGATCGCAACTAATGAAAAACTGTTTTTT. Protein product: CAIRGEGIATNEKLFF.

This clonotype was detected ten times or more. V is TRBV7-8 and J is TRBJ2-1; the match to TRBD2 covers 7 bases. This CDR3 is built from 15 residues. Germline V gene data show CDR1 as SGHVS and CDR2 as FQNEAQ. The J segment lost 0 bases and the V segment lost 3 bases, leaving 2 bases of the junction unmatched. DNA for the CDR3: TGTGCCAGCAGCTTCGGGAGGAGCTCCTACAATGAGCAGTTCTTC. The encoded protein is CASSFGRSSYNEQFF.

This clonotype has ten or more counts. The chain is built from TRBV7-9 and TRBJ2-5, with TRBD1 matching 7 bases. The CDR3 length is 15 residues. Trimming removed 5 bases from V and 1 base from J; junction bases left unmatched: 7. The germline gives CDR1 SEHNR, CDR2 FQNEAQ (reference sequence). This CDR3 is CASSPRQGVQETQYF. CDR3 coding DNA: TGTGCCAGCAGCCCTAGACAGGGAGTCCAAGAGACCCAGTACTTC.

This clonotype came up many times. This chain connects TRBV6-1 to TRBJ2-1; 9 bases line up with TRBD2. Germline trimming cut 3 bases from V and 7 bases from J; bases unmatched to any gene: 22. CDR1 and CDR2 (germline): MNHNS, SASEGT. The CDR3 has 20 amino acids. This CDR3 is CASSDLPRLAGWDTRNEQFF. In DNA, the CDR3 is TGTGCCAGCAGTGATCTGCCCAGGCTAGCGGGGTGGGACACTCGGAATGAGCAGTTCTTC.

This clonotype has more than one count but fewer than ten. The CDR3 coding sequence is TGTGCCAGTAGTTTTTTAACGGGTGAAGCTTTCTTT. Amino acid sequence: CASSFLTGEAFF. This chain connects TRBV19 to TRBJ1-1, with D unresolved. The V end lost 5 bases, the J end lost 7 bases, and 11 bases lay between the germline ends. The germline gives CDR1 LNHDA, CDR2 SQIVND (reference sequence). The CDR3 totals 12 residues. Full variable domain (missing parts from reference TRBV19 and TRBJ1-1): DGGITQSPKYLFRKEGQNVTLSCEQNLNHDAMYWYRQDPGQGLRLIYYSQIVNDFQKGDIAEGYSVSREKKESFPLTVTSAQKNPTAFYLCASSFLTGEAFFGQGTRLTVV.